The entry that follows covers one T cell receptor beta chain sequence. This clonotype was seen only a few times. This receptor's antigen is unknown. It has no much larger one-base neighbor in the sample; base qualities were not kept. The CDR3 numbers 14 residues from cysteine through phenylalanine. Just CDR3 DNA is preserved here, 42 bases in frame from base 1. CDR1 SGHRS and CDR2 YFSETQ were looked up in the germline V gene. V lost 9 bases and J lost 0 bases; the stretch between them is 16 bases long. This sample is part of a study of blood T cells in healthy people across ages (dated by TCRdb to between 2015 and 2017). Study-wide context: In model experiments, template switching captured roughly one uniquely barcoded TCR beta cDNA molecule for every two T cells. The study measured age-related changes in TCR beta repertoire diversity using deep sequencing normalized with unique cDNA molecular identifiers. The study analyzed two additional independent replicas of 1 million unique cDNA reads from the same blood draw for two donors, one aged 18 to 29 and one aged 80 or older. Four age groups were formed from the donors: young (average approximately 15 years), middle-aged (around 40), aged (roughly 59) and long-lived (roughly 81). To avoid experimental bias, donors of different ages were randomly spread across the sequencing lanes. Overall results and qualifications from the work: The long-lived group showed more naive CD4+ T cells, fewer expanded clones and increased TCR diversity than the aged group, suggesting age selection. Estimates of total diversity based on one million sequenced T cells were considered lower bounds and underestimates. Because profiling used bulk unsorted PBMCs, naive and antigen-experienced compartments could not be compared conclusively. Observed TCR beta diversity per million T cells fell roughly linearly with age, and a significant reduction was already apparent by age about 38. There was a strong correlation between observed TCR beta diversity and the percentage of naive T cells measured by flow cytometry. Because donor CMV infection status was unknown, age-related changes in expanded clonotypes were potentially confounded.

The donors were roughly 39 Caucasian individuals from Russia, aged 6 to 90 years, who were systemically healthy. Roughly 10 milliliters of peripheral blood were drawn from each donor into EDTA-treated Vacutainer tubes. Ficoll-Paque density-gradient centrifugation was used to isolate PBMCs, with at least 7 million per sample. Total RNA, at least 6 micrograms per sample, was extracted from PBMCs with Trizol reagent. For every donor, flow cytometry on a PBMC aliquot measured the percentage of naive CD45RAhigh/CD27high T cells. Library prep was done by 5' RACE. TCRdb shows the sequencer as Illumina HiSeq 2500. The second PCR ran for roughly 7 to 11 cycles and used a J-beta primer mix along with a sample-barcoded 5' primer. Each TCR beta cDNA molecule received a unique molecular identifier from a template-switch 5' adaptor carrying 12 random nucleotides. Each sample yielded at least 3 million CDR3-containing paired-end reads. First-strand cDNA was synthesized from all RNA with the Mint cDNA synthesis kit, primed by a TRBC-specific oligonucleotide. All cDNA was treated with uracil-DNA glycosylase and then went through a first 18-cycle PCR with the universal primers M1SS and BC2_uni_R. As for the authors' bioinformatics: For normalization, 1 million high-quality reads, each with a distinct molecular identifier, were randomly selected from each sample. Reads sharing molecular identifiers were discarded rather than binned into consensus sequences. CDR3 identification, clonotype clustering and error correction used MiTCR with a Q25 quality threshold and the strictest error-elimination algorithm. A nonparametric unseen species model with Euler transformation was used to estimate lower-bound total TCR beta diversity. TCRdb trimmed public reads at Q25 via fastp, called clones via MiXCR and kept in-frame beta chains. For every CDR3 protein sequence, its rows merge into one entry that carries the most common genes and DNA. V and J calls and clone size were set by TCRdb, not the authors. A total of 1.5 million to 2 million distinct CDR3 sequences appear in this sample, roughly 49% of them only once. The ten most abundant clones make up about 2.1% of the sample.

The rearrangement joined TRBV5-1 to TRBJ2-7; no D segment can be confidently identified. Material: blood. This TCR was recovered from a woman aged 40 to 50 in good health. The DNA sequence is given as TGCGCCACCACCCGGGCAGGAAGCTCCTACGAGCAGTACTTC. It encodes CATTRAGSSYEQYF.